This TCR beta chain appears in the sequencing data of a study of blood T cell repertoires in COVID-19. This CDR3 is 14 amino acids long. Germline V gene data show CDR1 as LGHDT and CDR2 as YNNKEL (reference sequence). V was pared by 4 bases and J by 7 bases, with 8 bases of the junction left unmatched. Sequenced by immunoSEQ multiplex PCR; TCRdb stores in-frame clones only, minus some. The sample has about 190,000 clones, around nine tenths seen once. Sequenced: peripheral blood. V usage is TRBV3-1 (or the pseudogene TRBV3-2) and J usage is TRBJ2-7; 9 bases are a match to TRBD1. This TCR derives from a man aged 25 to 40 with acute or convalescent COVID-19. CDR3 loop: CASSLGSGTGEQYF. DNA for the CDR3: TGTGCCAGCAGCCTTGGATCCGGGACAGGGGAGCAGTACTTC.